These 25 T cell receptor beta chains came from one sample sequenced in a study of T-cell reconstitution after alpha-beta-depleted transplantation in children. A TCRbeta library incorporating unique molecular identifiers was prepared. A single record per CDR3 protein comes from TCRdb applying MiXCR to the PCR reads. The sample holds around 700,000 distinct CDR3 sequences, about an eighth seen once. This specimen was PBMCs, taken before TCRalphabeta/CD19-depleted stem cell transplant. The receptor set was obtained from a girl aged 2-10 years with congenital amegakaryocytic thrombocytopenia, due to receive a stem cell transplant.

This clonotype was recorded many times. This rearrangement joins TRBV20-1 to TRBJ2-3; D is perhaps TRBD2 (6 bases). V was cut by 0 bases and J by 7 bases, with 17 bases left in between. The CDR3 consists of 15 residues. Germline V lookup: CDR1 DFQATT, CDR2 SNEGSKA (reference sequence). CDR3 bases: TGCAGTGCTAGAGATGGGGGGTTGGACGACAATACGCAGTATTTT. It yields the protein CSARDGGLDDNTQYF.

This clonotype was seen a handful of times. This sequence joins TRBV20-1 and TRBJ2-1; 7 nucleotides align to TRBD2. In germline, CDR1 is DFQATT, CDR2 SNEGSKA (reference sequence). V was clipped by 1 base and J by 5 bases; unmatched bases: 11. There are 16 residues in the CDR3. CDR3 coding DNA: TGCAGTGCTAGAGGCTTGGTCCTAGCGGCCGACAATGAGCAGTTCTTC. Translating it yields CSARGLVLAADNEQFF.

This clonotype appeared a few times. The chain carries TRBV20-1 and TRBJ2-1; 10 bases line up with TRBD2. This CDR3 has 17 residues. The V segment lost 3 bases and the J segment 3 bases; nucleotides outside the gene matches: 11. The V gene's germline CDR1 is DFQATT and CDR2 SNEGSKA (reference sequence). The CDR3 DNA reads TGCAGTGCTAGCCCCGAAGGACTAGCGGTAATCTACAATGAGCAGTTCTTC. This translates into CSASPEGLAVIYNEQFF.

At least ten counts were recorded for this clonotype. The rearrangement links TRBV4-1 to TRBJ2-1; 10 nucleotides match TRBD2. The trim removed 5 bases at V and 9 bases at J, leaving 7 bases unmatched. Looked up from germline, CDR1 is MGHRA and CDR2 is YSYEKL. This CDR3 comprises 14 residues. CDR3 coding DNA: TGCGCCAGCAGCGTACCGACTAGCGGGTTTGAGCAGTTCTTC. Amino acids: CASSVPTSGFEQFF.

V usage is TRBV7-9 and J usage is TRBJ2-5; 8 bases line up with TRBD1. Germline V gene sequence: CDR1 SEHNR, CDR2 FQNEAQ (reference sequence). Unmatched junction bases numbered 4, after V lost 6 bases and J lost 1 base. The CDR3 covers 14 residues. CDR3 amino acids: CASRDRVGQETQYF. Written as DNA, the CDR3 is TGTGCCAGCAGGGACAGGGTTGGCCAAGAGACCCAGTACTTC.

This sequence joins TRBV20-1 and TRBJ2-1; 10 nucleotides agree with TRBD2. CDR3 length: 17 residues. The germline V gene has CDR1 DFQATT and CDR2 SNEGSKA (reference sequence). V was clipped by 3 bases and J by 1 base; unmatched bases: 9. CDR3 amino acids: CSASKREGRKSYNEQFF. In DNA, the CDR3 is TGCAGTGCTAGTAAGCGGGAGGGCCGTAAGTCCTACAATGAGCAGTTCTTC.

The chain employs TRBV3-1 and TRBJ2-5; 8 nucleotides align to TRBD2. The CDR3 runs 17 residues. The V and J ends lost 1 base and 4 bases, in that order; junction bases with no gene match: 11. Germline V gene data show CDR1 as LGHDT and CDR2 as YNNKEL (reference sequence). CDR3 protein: CASSQGRLALGVETQYF. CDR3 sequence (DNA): TGTGCCAGCAGCCAAGGAAGACTAGCGCTCGGCGTAGAGACCCAGTACTTC.

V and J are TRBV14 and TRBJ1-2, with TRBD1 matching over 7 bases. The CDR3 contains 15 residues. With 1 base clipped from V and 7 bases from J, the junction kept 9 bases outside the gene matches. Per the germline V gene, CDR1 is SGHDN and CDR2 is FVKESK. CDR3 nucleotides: TGTGCCAGCAGCCAAGGTGTTACCAGGGGGGCTGGCTACACCTTC. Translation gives CASSQGVTRGAGYTF. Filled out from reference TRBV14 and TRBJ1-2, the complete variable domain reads EAGVTQFPSHSVIEKGQTVTLRCDPISGHDNLYWYRRVMGKEIKFLLHFVKESKQDESGMPNNRFLAERTGGTYSTLKVQPAELEDSGVYFCASSQGVTRGAGYTFGSGTRLTVV.

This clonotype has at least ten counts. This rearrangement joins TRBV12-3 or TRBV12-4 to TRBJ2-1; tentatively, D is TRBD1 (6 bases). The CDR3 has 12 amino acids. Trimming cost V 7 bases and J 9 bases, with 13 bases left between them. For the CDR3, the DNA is TGTGCCAGCAACTATGGGGGCCCTGAGCAGTTCTTC. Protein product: CASNYGGPEQFF.

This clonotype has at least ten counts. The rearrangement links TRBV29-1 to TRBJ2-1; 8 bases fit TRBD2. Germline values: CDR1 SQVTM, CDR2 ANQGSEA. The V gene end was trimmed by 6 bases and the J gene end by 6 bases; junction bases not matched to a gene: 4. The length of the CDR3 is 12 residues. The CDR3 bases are TGCAGCGTCGGGGGGGGTTTCAATGAGCAGTTCTTC. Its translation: CSVGGGFNEQFF.

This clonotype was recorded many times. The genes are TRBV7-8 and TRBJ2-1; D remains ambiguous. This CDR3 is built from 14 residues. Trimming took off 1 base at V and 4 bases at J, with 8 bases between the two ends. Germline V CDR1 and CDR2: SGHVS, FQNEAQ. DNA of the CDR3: TGTGCCAGCAGCTTAGGGTTTATGTACAATGAGCAGTTCTTC. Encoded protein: CASSLGFMYNEQFF.

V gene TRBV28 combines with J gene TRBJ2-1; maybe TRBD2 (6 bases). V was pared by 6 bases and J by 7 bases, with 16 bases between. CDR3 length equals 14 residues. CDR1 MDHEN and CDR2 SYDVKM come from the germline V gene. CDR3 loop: CASSSPRDFNEQFF. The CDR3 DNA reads TGTGCCAGCAGCTCCCCCCGGGACTTTAATGAGCAGTTCTTC.

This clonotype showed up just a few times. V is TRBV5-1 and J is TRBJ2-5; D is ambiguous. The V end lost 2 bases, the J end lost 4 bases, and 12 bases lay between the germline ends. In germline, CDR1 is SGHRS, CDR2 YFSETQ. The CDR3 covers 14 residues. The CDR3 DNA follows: TGCGCCAGCAGCTTATCAGGCGATGGAGAGACCCAGTACTTC. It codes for CASSLSGDGETQYF.

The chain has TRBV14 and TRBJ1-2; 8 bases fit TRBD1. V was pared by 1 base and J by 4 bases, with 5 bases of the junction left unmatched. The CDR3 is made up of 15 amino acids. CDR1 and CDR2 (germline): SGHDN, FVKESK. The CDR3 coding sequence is TGTGCCAGCAGCCAAGCGATAACAGGGGGCTATGGCTACACCTTC. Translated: CASSQAITGGYGYTF.

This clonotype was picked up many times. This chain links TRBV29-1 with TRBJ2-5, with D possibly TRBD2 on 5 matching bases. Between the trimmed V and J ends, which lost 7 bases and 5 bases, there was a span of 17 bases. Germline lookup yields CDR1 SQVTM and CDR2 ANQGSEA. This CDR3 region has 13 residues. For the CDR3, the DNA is TGCAGCGGATTCAGAGGGAACGAGGAGACCCAGTACTTC. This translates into CSGFRGNEETQYF.

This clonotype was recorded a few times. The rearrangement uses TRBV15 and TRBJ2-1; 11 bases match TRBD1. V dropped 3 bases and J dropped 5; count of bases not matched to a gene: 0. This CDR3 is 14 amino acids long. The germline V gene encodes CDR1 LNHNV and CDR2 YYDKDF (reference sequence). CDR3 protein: CATSRDRGHNEQFF. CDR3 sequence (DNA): TGTGCCACCAGCAGGGACAGGGGGCACAATGAGCAGTTCTTC.

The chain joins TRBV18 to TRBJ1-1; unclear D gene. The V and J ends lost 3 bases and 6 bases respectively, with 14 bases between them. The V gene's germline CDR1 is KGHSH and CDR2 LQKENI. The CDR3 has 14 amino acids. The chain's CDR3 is CASSPGPPGAEAFF. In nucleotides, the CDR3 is TGTGCCAGCTCACCCGGGCCCCCCGGCGCTGAAGCTTTCTTT.

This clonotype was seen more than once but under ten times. The CDR3 DNA is TGTGCCAGCAGTTATGCGGGGGAGCAGTTCTTC. It is translated as CASSYAGEQFF. J is TRBJ2-1 and V is TRBV6-2 or TRBV6-3; TRBD2 is a possible D gene (6 bases). Per germline, CDR1 MNHEY and CDR2 SVGEGT. The V gene lost 3 bases and the J gene lost 10 bases, with 7 bases spanning the gap. The CDR3 has 11 amino acids.

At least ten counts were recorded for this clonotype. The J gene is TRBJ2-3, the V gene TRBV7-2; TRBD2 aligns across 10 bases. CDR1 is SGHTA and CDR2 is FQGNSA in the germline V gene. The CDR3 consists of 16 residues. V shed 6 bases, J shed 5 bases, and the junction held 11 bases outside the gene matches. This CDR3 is CASRATSGKNGDTQYF. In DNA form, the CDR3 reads TGTGCCAGCAGGGCCACTAGCGGGAAGAACGGAGATACGCAGTATTTT.

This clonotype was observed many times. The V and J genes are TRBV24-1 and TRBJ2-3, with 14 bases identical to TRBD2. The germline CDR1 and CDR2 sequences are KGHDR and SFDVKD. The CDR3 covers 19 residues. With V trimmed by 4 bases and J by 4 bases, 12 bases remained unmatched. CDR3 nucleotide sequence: TGTGCCACCAGTGACCCTGATGCTCGACTAGCGGGAGGGGCAGATACGCAGTATTTT. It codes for CATSDPDARLAGGADTQYF.

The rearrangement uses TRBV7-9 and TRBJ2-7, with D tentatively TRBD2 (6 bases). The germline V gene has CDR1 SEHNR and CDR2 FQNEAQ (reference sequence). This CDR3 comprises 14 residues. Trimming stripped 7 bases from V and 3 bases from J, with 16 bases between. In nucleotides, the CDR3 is TGTGCCAGCACCAAGGAGACTAGTGGCTACGAGCAGTACTTC. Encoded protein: CASTKETSGYEQYF.

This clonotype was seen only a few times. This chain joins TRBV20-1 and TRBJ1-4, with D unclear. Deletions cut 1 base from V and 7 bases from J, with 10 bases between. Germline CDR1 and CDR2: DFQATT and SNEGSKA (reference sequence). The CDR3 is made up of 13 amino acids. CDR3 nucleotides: TGCAGTGCTAGAGTCTGGGGTGGTGAAAAACTGTTTTTT. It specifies CSARVWGGEKLFF.

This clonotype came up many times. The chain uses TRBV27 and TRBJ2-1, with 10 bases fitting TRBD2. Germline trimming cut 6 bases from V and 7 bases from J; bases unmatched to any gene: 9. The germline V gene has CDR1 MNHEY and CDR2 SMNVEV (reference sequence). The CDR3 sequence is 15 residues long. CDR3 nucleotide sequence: TGTGCCAGCAGCCGAACTAGCGGGAAGAGTAATGAGCAGTTCTTC. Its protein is CASSRTSGKSNEQFF.

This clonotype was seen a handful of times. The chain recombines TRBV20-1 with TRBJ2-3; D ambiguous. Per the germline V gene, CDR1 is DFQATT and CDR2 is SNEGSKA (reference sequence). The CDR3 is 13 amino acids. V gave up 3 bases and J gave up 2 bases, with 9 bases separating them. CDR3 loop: CSASDLNTDTQYF. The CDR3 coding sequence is TGCAGTGCTAGTGATCTCAACACAGATACGCAGTATTTT.

This CDR3 reads CASSRSSPGYNSPLHF. CDR3 sequence (DNA): TGTGCCAGCAGCCGATCCTCCCCTGGCTATAATTCACCCCTCCACTTT. The V and J genes are TRBV2 and TRBJ1-6; D is uncertain. CDR3 length: 16 residues. Germline CDR1 is SNHLY and CDR2 is FYNNEI. The V gene lost 6 bases and the J gene lost 3 bases, with 15 bases spanning the gap.